This T cell receptor beta chain was obtained from a study of cytomegalovirus exposure and HLA in healthy donors. In the study overall: The study placed less than 90% of its 398 genotyped donors in the Caucasian-associated ancestry cluster.

Study observations and caveats: Roughly uniform depth of sequencing across donors was assumed in presence/absence analyses. Analysis was carried out at a later point, and it linked a missense DCLRE1C variant to TCR beta V- and J-gene trimming. Per published reports, the classifier diagnosed cytomegalovirus status with high specificity and sensitivity.

Of note for this clone: Its specificity is not known.

In the PCR, 60 Vbeta and 13 Jbeta primers were used. The data were produced by immunoSEQ multiplex PCR, yet TCRdb's version contains in-frame clones alone and is incomplete. This sample has around 150,000 clones; 72% occur once, and the top ten carry 2% to 2.5%. Germline lookup yields CDR1 SGHRS and CDR2 YFSETQ. The CDR3 is 16 amino acids. V lost 4 bases to trimming and J lost 0 bases; unmatched junction nucleotides: 8. This clonotype was obtained from a man in his forties in good health and CMV-seronegative. The sample comprised PBMCs. J is TRBJ2-5 and V is TRBV5-1; 8 bases map to TRBD1. The CDR3 DNA follows: TGCGCCAGCAGCGGCGGGACAGGCGGGTACCAAGAGACCCAGTACTTC. Its translation: CASSGGTGGYQETQYF.